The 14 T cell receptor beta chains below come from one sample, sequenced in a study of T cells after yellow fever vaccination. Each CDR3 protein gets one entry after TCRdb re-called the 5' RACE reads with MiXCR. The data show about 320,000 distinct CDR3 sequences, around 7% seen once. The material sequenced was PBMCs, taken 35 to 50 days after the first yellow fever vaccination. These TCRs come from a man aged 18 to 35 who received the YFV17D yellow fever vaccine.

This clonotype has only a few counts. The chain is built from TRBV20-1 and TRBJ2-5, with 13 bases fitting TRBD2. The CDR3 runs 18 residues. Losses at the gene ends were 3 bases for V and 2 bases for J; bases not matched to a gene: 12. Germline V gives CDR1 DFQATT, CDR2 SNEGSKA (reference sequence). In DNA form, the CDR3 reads TGCAGTGCTAGCGATACTAGCGGGGGGGCCGATTTACAAGAGACCCAGTACTTC. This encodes CSASDTSGGADLQETQYF.

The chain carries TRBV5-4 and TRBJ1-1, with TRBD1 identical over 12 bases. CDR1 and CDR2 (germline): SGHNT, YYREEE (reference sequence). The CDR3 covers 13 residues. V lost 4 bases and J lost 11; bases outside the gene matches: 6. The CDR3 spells CASSRDRGLVAFF. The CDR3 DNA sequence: TGTGCCAGCAGCCGGGACAGGGGGCTGGTCGCTTTCTTT.

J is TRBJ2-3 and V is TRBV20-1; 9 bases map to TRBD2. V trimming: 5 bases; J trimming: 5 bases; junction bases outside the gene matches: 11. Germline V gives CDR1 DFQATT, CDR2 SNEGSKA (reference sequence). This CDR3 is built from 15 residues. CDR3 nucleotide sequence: TGCAGTGCTCCGCGCCCAGCGGGGGGTGGAGATACGCAGTATTTT. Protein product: CSAPRPAGGGDTQYF.

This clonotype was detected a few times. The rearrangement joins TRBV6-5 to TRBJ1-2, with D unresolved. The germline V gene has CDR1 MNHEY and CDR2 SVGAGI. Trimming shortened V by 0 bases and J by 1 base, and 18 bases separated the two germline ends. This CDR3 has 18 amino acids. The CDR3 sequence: CASSYSTAGVALNYGYTF. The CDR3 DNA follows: TGTGCCAGCAGTTACTCAACTGCTGGGGTGGCTCTTAACTATGGCTACACCTTC.

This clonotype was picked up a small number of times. Here the CDR3 reads CASSLMLGTYREQYF. DNA for the CDR3: TGTGCCAGCAGCTTAATGTTAGGGACGTACCGCGAGCAGTACTTC. The V gene is TRBV7-9, the J gene TRBJ2-7; D might be TRBD1 or TRBD2, each matching 5 bases. Germline V lookup: CDR1 SEHNR, CDR2 FQNEAQ (reference sequence). The germline V and J ends were trimmed by 2 bases and 6 bases, with 17 bases remaining between them. The CDR3 contains 15 residues. The entire variable domain, with the rest obtained from reference TRBV7-9 and TRBJ2-7, is as follows: DTGVSQNPRHKITKRGQNVTFRCDPISEHNRLYWYRQTLGQGPEFLTYFQNEAQLEKSRLLSDRFSAERPKGSFSTLEIQRTEQGDSAMYLCASSLMLGTYREQYFGPGTRLTVT.

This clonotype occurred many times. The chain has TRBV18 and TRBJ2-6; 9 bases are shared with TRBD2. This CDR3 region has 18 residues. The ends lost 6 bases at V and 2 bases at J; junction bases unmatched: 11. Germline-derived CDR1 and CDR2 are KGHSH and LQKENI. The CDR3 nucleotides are TGTGCCAGCTCCCCGAGAGGAGCGGGGGGTGCTGGGGCCAACGTCCTGACTTTC. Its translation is CASSPRGAGGAGANVLTF. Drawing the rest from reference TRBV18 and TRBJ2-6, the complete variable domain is NAGVMQNPRHLVRRRGQEARLRCSPMKGHSHVYWYRQLPEEGLKFMVYLQKENIIDESGMPKERFSAEFPKEGPSILRIQQVVRGDSAAYFCASSPRGAGGAGANVLTFGAGSRLTVL.

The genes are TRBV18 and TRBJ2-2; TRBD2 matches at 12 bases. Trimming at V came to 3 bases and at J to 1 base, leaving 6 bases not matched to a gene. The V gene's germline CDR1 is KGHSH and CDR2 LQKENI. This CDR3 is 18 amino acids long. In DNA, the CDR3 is TGTGCCAGCTCACCGAGGAGGACTAGCGGGGTGAACACCGGGGAGCTGTTTTTT. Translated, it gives CASSPRRTSGVNTGELFF.

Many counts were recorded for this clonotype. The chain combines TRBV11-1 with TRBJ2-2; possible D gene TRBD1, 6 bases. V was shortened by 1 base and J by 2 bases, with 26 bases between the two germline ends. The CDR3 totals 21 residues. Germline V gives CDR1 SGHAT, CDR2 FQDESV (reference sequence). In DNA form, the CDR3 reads TGTGCCAGCAGCTTAGTGGTGGGGACAACCGCAGGGCTCCAAAACACCGGGGAGCTGTTTTTT. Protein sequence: CASSLVVGTTAGLQNTGELFF.

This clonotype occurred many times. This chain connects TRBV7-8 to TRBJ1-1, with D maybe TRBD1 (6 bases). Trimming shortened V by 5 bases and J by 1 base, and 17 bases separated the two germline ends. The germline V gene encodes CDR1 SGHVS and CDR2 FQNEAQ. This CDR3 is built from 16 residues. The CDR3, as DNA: TGTGCCAGCAGCCCCCTACAGGGAGAGACGAACACTGAAGCTTTCTTT. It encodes CASSPLQGETNTEAFF.

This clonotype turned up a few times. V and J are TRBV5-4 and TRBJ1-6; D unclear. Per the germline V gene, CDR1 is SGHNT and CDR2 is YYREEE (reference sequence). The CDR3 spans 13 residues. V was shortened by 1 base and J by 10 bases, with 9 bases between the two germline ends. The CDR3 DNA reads TGTGCCAGCAGCTTGACGGAATTCTCACCCCTCCACTTT. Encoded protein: CASSLTEFSPLHF.

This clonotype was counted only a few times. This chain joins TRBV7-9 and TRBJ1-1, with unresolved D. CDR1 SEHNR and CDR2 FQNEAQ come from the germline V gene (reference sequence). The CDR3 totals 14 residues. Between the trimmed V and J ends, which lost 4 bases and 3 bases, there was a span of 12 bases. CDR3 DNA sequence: TGTGCCAGCAGCTCAAAAGCGCAGGACACTGAAGCTTTCTTT. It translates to CASSSKAQDTEAFF.

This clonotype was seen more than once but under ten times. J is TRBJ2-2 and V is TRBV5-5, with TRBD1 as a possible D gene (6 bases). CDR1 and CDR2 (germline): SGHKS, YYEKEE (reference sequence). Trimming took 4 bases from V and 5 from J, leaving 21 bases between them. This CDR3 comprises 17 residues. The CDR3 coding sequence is TGTGCCAGCAGCAGCCGGGTCCTTACAGGGTGGACCGGGGAGCTGTTTTTT. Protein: CASSSRVLTGWTGELFF.

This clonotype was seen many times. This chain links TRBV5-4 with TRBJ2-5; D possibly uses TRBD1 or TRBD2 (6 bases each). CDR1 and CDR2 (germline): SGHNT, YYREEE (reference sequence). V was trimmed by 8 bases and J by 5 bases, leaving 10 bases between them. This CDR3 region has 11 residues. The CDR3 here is CASKGGETQYF. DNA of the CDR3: TGTGCCAGTAAAGGGGGGGAGACCCAGTACTTC.

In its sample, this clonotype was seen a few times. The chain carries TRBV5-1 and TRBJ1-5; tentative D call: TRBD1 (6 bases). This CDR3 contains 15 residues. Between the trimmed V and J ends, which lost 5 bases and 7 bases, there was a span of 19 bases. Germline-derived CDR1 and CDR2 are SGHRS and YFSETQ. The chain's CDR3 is CASSLTGSLYQPQHF. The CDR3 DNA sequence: TGCGCCAGCAGTTTAACAGGGTCTTTGTACCAGCCCCAGCATTTT.